The 18 T cell receptor beta chains below all came from one sample that was sequenced in a study of blood T cell repertoires in COVID-19. This table comes from immunoSEQ multiplex PCR, and its TCRdb copy is limited to in-frame clones, with some not included. The sample lists roughly 440,000 clones, around 88% occurring once. The sequencing sample was made of peripheral blood. The receptors originated from a woman between 45 and 60 years old with COVID-19, enrolled during active disease.

This clone was seen once. The chain has TRBV3-1 (or the pseudogene TRBV3-2) and TRBJ1-1; 7 bases match TRBD1. This CDR3 contains 15 residues. With V trimmed by 4 bases and J by 6 bases, 11 bases remained unmatched. Germline CDR1 and CDR2: LGHDT and YNNKEL (reference sequence). The CDR3 here is CASSPYDRVVAEAFF. The CDR3 DNA sequence: TGTGCCAGCAGCCCTTACGACAGGGTGGTCGCTGAAGCTTTCTTT.

This clone showed up just a few times. V usage is TRBV30 and J usage is TRBJ2-1, with 9 bases matching TRBD1. J lost 7 bases, V lost 0 bases, and 4 bases had no gene match. CDR1 is GTSNPN, CDR2 SVGIG, per germline (reference sequence). The CDR3 is 14 amino acids. The CDR3 protein is CAWSVGTGRNEQFF. The CDR3 DNA follows: TGTGCCTGGAGTGTGGGGACAGGGCGGAATGAGCAGTTCTTC.

The chain couples TRBV5-1 to TRBJ2-7; D uncertain. The ends were cut back, 4 bases at V and 5 bases at J, with 16 bases in the middle. This CDR3 contains 14 residues. Germline V gene data show CDR1 as SGHRS and CDR2 as YFSETQ. CDR3 DNA: TGCGCCAGCAGCCCCCTGGGCCATCCCAACGAGCAGTACTTC. It is translated as CASSPLGHPNEQYF.

The V gene is TRBV7-3, the J gene TRBJ2-2, with 7 bases fitting TRBD2. Unmatched junction bases numbered 8, after V lost 5 bases and J lost 5 bases. The length of the CDR3 is 15 residues. Germline CDR1 reads SGHTA; CDR2 reads FQGTGA. The CDR3 bases are TGTGCCAGCAGCGCCTCAACGCGGGGGACCGGGGAGCTGTTTTTT. Residues: CASSASTRGTGELFF.

The genes are TRBV6-1 and TRBJ1-5, with 8 positions matching TRBD1. This CDR3 contains 18 residues. J lost 4 bases, V lost 2 bases, and 13 bases had no gene match. CDR1 MNHNS and CDR2 SASEGT come from the germline V gene. CDR3 coding DNA: TGTGCCAGCAGTGAAACCCCGCAGGGGGCGTTTAGGAATCAGCCCCAGCATTTT. This codes for CASSETPQGAFRNQPQHF.

This chain joins TRBV7-9 and TRBJ1-4, with 7 bases aligning to TRBD1. The CDR3 spans 15 residues. V lost 4 bases, J lost 8 bases, and 10 bases stayed unmatched. In germline, CDR1 is SEHNR, CDR2 FQNEAQ (reference sequence). The CDR3 sequence is CASSSGQDMNEKLFF. Here the CDR3 DNA reads TGTGCCAGCAGCTCCGGACAGGATATGAACGAAAAACTGTTTTTT.

The chain links TRBV3-1 (or the pseudogene TRBV3-2) to TRBJ1-3, with D tentatively TRBD1 (5 bases). With 0 bases removed from V and 3 bases from J, the gap between germline ends came to 9 bases. This CDR3 region has 15 residues. Germline CDR1 and CDR2: LGHDT and YNNKEL (reference sequence). This CDR3 reads CASSQDLDIGNTIYF. Here the CDR3 DNA reads TGTGCCAGCAGCCAAGATTTGGACATTGGAAACACCATATATTTT.

The chain couples TRBV11-2 to TRBJ1-1; D is perhaps TRBD1 (6 bases). The CDR3 length is 14 residues. CDR1 is SGHAT, CDR2 FQNNGV, per germline. V was clipped by 1 base and J by 5 bases, with 11 bases between them. The CDR3 loop reads CASSLGQGKTEAFF. CDR3 coding DNA: TGTGCCAGCAGCTTAGGGCAGGGGAAAACTGAAGCTTTCTTT. Full variable domain (outside the CDR3, taken from reference TRBV11-2 and TRBJ1-1): EAGVAQSPRYKIIEKRQSVAFWCNPISGHATLYWYQQILGQGPKLLIQFQNNGVVDDSQLPKDRFSAERLKGVDSTLKIQPAKLEDSAVYLCASSLGQGKTEAFFGQGTRLTVV.

The chain employs TRBV2 and TRBJ1-3, with no clear D. V lost 7 bases, J lost 4 bases, and 23 bases lay in between. This CDR3 has 17 residues. The germline V gene encodes CDR1 SNHLY and CDR2 FYNNEI. CDR3 in DNA: TGTGCCAGCAAGCCGCTTGCGGGTCTGGTATCCGGAAACACCATATATTTT. The encoded protein is CASKPLAGLVSGNTIYF.

V and J are TRBV4-2 and TRBJ2-1; 7 bases are a match to TRBD2. CDR3 length equals 16 residues. Germline V CDR1 and CDR2: LGHNA, YNFKEQ. V dropped 4 bases and J dropped 0; count of bases not matched to a gene: 6. CDR3 in amino acids: CASSLTTGGSYNEQFF. The DNA of the CDR3 is TGTGCCAGCAGCCTGACCACGGGGGGCTCCTACAATGAGCAGTTCTTC.

This clone was detected only once. The chain links TRBV12-5 to TRBJ1-5; D is unresolved. Germline V gives CDR1 LGHNT, CDR2 FRNRAP. CDR3 length: 15 amino acids. V lost 6 bases and J 5 bases, leaving 17 bases between the germline ends. The DNA of the CDR3 is TGTGCTAGTGGCCGGCCCCCAAGGGAGTATCAGCCCCAGCATTTT. It is translated as CASGRPPREYQPQHF.

The chain joins TRBV25-1 to TRBJ1-1; weak D call: TRBD1 (5 bases). CDR1 is MGHDK, CDR2 SYGVNS, per germline. Trimming cost V 5 bases and J 6 bases, with 10 bases left between them. The CDR3 spans 12 residues. The CDR3 spells CASSQGTSEAFF. CDR3 in DNA: TGTGCCAGCAGTCAGGGTACCTCTGAAGCTTTCTTT. Full variable domain (outside the CDR3, taken from reference TRBV25-1 and TRBJ1-1): EADIYQTPRYLVIGTGKKITLECSQTMGHDKMYWYQQDPGMELHLIHYSYGVNSTEKGDLSSESTVSRIRTEHFPLTLESARPSHTSQYLCASSQGTSEAFFGQGTRLTVV.

The chain couples TRBV28 to TRBJ1-2; TRBD1 might be the D (6 bases). Germline-derived CDR1 and CDR2 are MDHEN and SYDVKM. V was shortened by 2 bases and J by 10 bases, with 11 bases between the two germline ends. This CDR3 region has 12 residues. CDR3 residues: CASSLRGHLYTF. The CDR3 DNA follows: TGTGCCAGCAGTTTAAGGGGACACCTCTACACCTTC.

This clone has a handful of counts. The chain recombines TRBV3-1 (or the pseudogene TRBV3-2) with TRBJ1-2; D may be TRBD1 (6 bases). V was clipped by 4 bases and J by 6 bases, with 12 bases between them. Looked up from germline, CDR1 is LGHDT and CDR2 is YNNKEL (reference sequence). This CDR3 spans 13 amino acids. The CDR3 is CASSRRGKDGYTF. The CDR3 region has the DNA TGTGCCAGCAGCCGAAGGGGGAAAGATGGCTACACCTTC.

The chain links TRBV2 to TRBJ1-5; D is uncertain. Germline V CDR1 and CDR2: SNHLY, FYNNEI. The V end was cut by 4 bases, the J end by 0 bases, with 13 bases between. The CDR3 is 16 amino acids. The CDR3 sequence: CASSAEGGLSNQPQHF. Here the CDR3 DNA reads TGTGCCAGCAGTGCGGAGGGAGGGCTTAGCAATCAGCCCCAGCATTTT.

In the case of this clone: At one end the junction does not follow the germline gene, possibly because of a read error. This chain uses TRBV27 with TRBJ1-4; 8 bases fit TRBD1. CDR3 length equals 13 residues. Germline V gene lookup returns CDR1 MNHEY and CDR2 SMNVEV (reference sequence). DNA of the CDR3: TGTGCCAGCAGTTGGACAGGGTATGATAAACTGTTTTTT. This codes for CASSWTGYDKLFF.

The V gene is TRBV11-2, the J gene TRBJ1-3; no definite D call. Trimming removed 1 base at V and 4 bases at J, with 14 bases between. This CDR3 region has 16 residues. Germline CDR1 SGHAT, CDR2 FQNNGV. CDR3 protein: CASSLVGLAQGNTIYF. The CDR3 DNA follows: TGTGCCAGCAGCTTAGTGGGCTTGGCCCAGGGAAACACCATATATTTT.

This chain connects TRBV19 to TRBJ1-2, with D maybe TRBD1 (6 bases). CDR3 length: 16 residues. V lost 4 bases and J 3 bases, leaving 18 bases between the germline ends. Germline V CDR1 and CDR2: LNHDA, SQIVND (reference sequence). The CDR3 coding sequence is TGTGCCAGTAGTACCTACGCGAGGACAGCCGACTATGGCTACACCTTC. It is translated as CASSTYARTADYGYTF.